What follows are 28 T cell receptor beta chains derived from one specimen sequenced in a study of blood T cell repertoires in COVID-19. Some clones are missing from TCRdb's copy, which holds only in-frame ones; the method was immunoSEQ multiplex PCR. The repertoire includes roughly 140,000 clones, about 80% of them detected once, and approximately 3.6% sits in the top ten. Material for sequencing was peripheral blood. The receptors originated from a man aged 65-85 years who had recovered from COVID-19.

This clone has just one count. The J gene is TRBJ2-5, the V gene TRBV7-8; 7 positions match TRBD2. Germline lookup yields CDR1 SGHVS and CDR2 FQNEAQ. J was trimmed by 1 base and V by 5 bases; bases with no gene match: 10. The CDR3 is made up of 16 amino acids. The CDR3 spells CASSPHVSSGQETQYF. The CDR3 region has the DNA TGTGCCAGCAGCCCCCATGTCTCTAGCGGCCAAGAGACCCAGTACTTC.

This clone was seen only a few times. The chain is built from TRBV7-9 and TRBJ1-5; tentative D call: TRBD1 (5 bases). V was pared by 1 base and J by 5 bases, with 12 bases between. There are 15 residues in the CDR3. Germline loops: CDR1 SEHNR, CDR2 FQNEAQ (reference sequence). In DNA, the CDR3 is TGTGCCAGCAGCTTAGTCTCTGGAGGGGATCAGCCCCAGCATTTT. It is translated as CASSLVSGGDQPQHF.

The chain has TRBV13 and TRBJ2-3; 8 bases map to TRBD2. Trimming cost V 5 bases and J 2 bases; bases outside gene matches: 9. This CDR3 is built from 16 residues. The germline V gene has CDR1 PRHDT and CDR2 FYEKMQ (reference sequence). CDR3 amino acids: CASSHSSGLYTDTQYF. The CDR3 DNA reads as TGTGCCAGCAGCCATTCTAGCGGGTTATACACAGATACGCAGTATTTT.

The rearrangement links TRBV30 to TRBJ2-3; tentative D call: TRBD2 (5 bases). V shed 2 bases and J shed 6 bases, with 18 bases lying between them. Germline V gene lookup returns CDR1 GTSNPN and CDR2 SVGIG (reference sequence). CDR3 length: 15 residues. In nucleotides, the CDR3 is TGTGCCTGGAGTCCGGGGTTAACCTTTATGGATACGCAGTATTTT. This encodes CAWSPGLTFMDTQYF.

The rearrangement joins TRBV11-2 to TRBJ2-1, with a weak D call TRBD2 (5 bases). Germline V gene sequence: CDR1 SGHAT, CDR2 FQNNGV. Trimming left V 2 bases short and J 6 bases short, with 11 bases between. The CDR3 has 14 amino acids. The CDR3: CASSLSGRGNEQFF. The CDR3 DNA follows: TGTGCCAGCAGCTTAAGTGGGAGAGGCAATGAGCAGTTCTTC.

The chain uses TRBV19 and TRBJ2-3; TRBD2 aligns across 8 bases. The CDR3 totals 14 residues. Trimming removed 3 bases from V and 6 bases from J; junction bases left unmatched: 5. Germline V CDR1 and CDR2: LNHDA, SQIVND (reference sequence). CDR3: CASSIKAGVDTQYF. The CDR3 DNA follows: TGTGCCAGTAGTATTAAAGCGGGAGTTGATACGCAGTATTTT. Based on the CDR3 plus reference TRBV19 and TRBJ2-3, the full variable domain is DGGITQSPKYLFRKEGQNVTLSCEQNLNHDAMYWYRQDPGQGLRLIYYSQIVNDFQKGDIAEGYSVSREKKESFPLTVTSAQKNPTAFYLCASSIKAGVDTQYFGPGTRLTVL.

The rearrangement joins TRBV30 to TRBJ2-6; D is undetermined. This CDR3 contains 14 residues. Trimming took off 3 bases at V and 0 bases at J, with 6 bases between the two ends. Germline V lookup: CDR1 GTSNPN, CDR2 SVGIG (reference sequence). CDR3 sequence reads: CAWRYTSGANVLTF. CDR3 bases: TGTGCCTGGAGATACACCTCTGGGGCCAACGTCCTGACTTTC.

The gene calls are TRBV10-3 and TRBJ2-7, with 8 bases matching TRBD2. The germline CDR1 and CDR2 sequences are ENHRY and SYGVKD. Trimming took 7 bases from V and 4 from J; bases not matched to a gene: 12. The CDR3 consists of 15 residues. In DNA form, the CDR3 reads TGTGCCATCACGTCAGCGGGAGCTCCGGAGTACGAGCAGTACTTC. Its translation: CAITSAGAPEYEQYF.

The sample holds a few counts of this clone. The V call is TRBV7-9, the J call TRBJ2-1; no firm D call. This CDR3 is 15 amino acids long. Germline V gives CDR1 SEHNR, CDR2 FQNEAQ (reference sequence). V lost 5 bases and J lost 0, with 11 bases in between. The CDR3 DNA sequence: TGTGCCAGCAGCCCCTTTCGGAGCTCCTACAATGAGCAGTTCTTC. This sequence encodes CASSPFRSSYNEQFF.

Ten or more counts support this clone. This chain connects TRBV12-3 or TRBV12-4 to TRBJ1-3; D is unclear. This CDR3 is 12 amino acids long. The V end was cut by 4 bases, the J end by 4 bases, with 5 bases between. This chain's CDR3 is CASSYAGNTIYF. In DNA, the CDR3 is TGTGCCAGCAGTTACGCGGGAAACACCATATATTTT.

This clone was picked up a small number of times. This chain links TRBV6-5 with TRBJ2-2; TRBD2 aligns across 9 bases. This CDR3 has 13 residues. The V segment lost 8 bases and the J segment 8 bases; nucleotides outside the gene matches: 6. Germline assignment: CDR1 MNHEY and CDR2 SVGAGI. The CDR3 bases are TGTGCCAGCCTGGGACTAGCTCGAGGGGAGCTGTTTTTT. Translating gives CASLGLARGELFF.

CDR3 in amino acids: CASSLDFSYEQYF. The DNA for the CDR3 is TGTGCCAGCAGTTTGGACTTCTCCTACGAGCAGTACTTC. The chain has TRBV6-5 and TRBJ2-7, with D maybe TRBD2 (5 bases). V lost 4 bases and J 0 bases, leaving 7 bases between the germline ends. This CDR3 region has 13 residues. The germline V gene encodes CDR1 MNHEY and CDR2 SVGAGI.

The chain's CDR3 is CASSQGRTSGGSSDTQYF. CDR3 DNA: TGCGCCAGCAGCCAAGGCCGCACTAGCGGGGGTTCATCGGATACGCAGTATTTT. The V call is TRBV4-1, the J call TRBJ2-3, with 11 nucleotides matching TRBD2. CDR1 MGHRA and CDR2 YSYEKL come from the germline V gene. Trimming removed 1 base from V and 6 bases from J; junction bases left unmatched: 12. This CDR3 has 18 amino acids.

This clone turned up a few times. The chain couples TRBV7-9 to TRBJ1-4; TRBD1 agrees at 8 bases. This CDR3 has 16 amino acids. Germline V gene lookup returns CDR1 SEHNR and CDR2 FQNEAQ (reference sequence). The V and J ends lost 3 bases and 7 bases, in that order; junction bases with no gene match: 10. CDR3 protein: CASSLQGARFGEKLFF. As DNA, the CDR3 is TGTGCCAGCAGCTTGCAGGGGGCCCGTTTTGGTGAAAAACTGTTTTTT. The variable domain in full, with the rest retrieved from reference TRBV7-9 and TRBJ1-4, is DTGVSQNPRHKITKRGQNVTFRCDPISEHNRLYWYRQTLGQGPEFLTYFQNEAQLEKSRLLSDRFSAERPKGSFSTLEIQRTEQGDSAMYLCASSLQGARFGEKLFFGSGTQLSVL.

V usage is TRBV5-1 and J usage is TRBJ2-2, with D possibly TRBD1 on 7 matching bases. V gave up 4 bases and J gave up 4 bases, with 14 bases separating them. The CDR3 extends over 15 amino acids. Germline-derived CDR1 and CDR2 are SGHRS and YFSETQ. Here the CDR3 reads CASSATGRFTGELFF. The CDR3 DNA sequence: TGCGCCAGCAGCGCGACAGGGAGGTTCACCGGGGAGCTGTTTTTT.

The chain employs TRBV11-1 and TRBJ2-4, with 11 bases identical to TRBD1. V shed 5 bases, J shed 5 bases, and the junction held 5 bases outside the gene matches. CDR3 length equals 15 residues. Germline CDR1 is SGHAT and CDR2 is FQDESV (reference sequence). CDR3: CASSTGQGVENIQYF. CDR3 bases: TGTGCCAGCAGCACGGGACAGGGGGTAGAAAACATTCAGTACTTC.

J is TRBJ1-1 and V is TRBV11-2; weak D call: TRBD1 (5 bases). CDR1 and CDR2 from the germline V gene are SGHAT and FQNNGV. V lost 4 bases to trimming and J lost 11 bases, with 14 bases between them. The CDR3 contains 12 residues. Here the CDR3 reads CASSYRGDLAFF. CDR3 nucleotides: TGTGCCAGCAGCTACCGGGGGGATTTGGCTTTCTTT. The whole variable domain, remainder taken from reference TRBV11-2 and TRBJ1-1, is EAGVAQSPRYKIIEKRQSVAFWCNPISGHATLYWYQQILGQGPKLLIQFQNNGVVDDSQLPKDRFSAERLKGVDSTLKIQPAKLEDSAVYLCASSYRGDLAFFGQGTRLTVV.

The chain links TRBV28 to TRBJ2-3; TRBD2 agrees at 12 bases. The ends lost 5 bases at V and 1 base at J; junction bases unmatched: 1. The CDR3 sequence is 15 residues long. Germline lookup yields CDR1 MDHEN and CDR2 SYDVKM. The CDR3 sequence is CASSRLAGGTDTQYF. CDR3 sequence (DNA): TGTGCCAGCAGTCGACTAGCGGGAGGCACAGATACGCAGTATTTT.

The gene calls are TRBV5-1 and TRBJ1-3; 7 positions match TRBD1. V shed 5 bases, J shed 4 bases, and the junction held 9 bases outside the gene matches. In germline, CDR1 is SGHRS, CDR2 YFSETQ. The CDR3 contains 15 residues. The CDR3 loop reads CASRDYRGEGNTIYF. In DNA form, the CDR3 reads TGCGCCAGCAGAGATTACAGGGGCGAAGGAAACACCATATATTTT. Full variable domain (missing parts from reference TRBV5-1 and TRBJ1-3): KAGVTQTPRYLIKTRGQQVTLSCSPISGHRSVSWYQQTPGQGLQFLFEYFSETQRNKGNFPGRFSGRQFSNSRSEMNVSTLELGDSALYLCASRDYRGEGNTIYFGEGSWLTVV.

The chain employs TRBV19 and TRBJ1-2; TRBD1 might be the D (6 bases). CDR3 length: 13 amino acids. Germline V CDR1 and CDR2: LNHDA, SQIVND (reference sequence). Trimming left V 0 bases short and J 4 bases short, with 6 bases between. The CDR3 nucleotides read TGTGCCAGTAGTATAGAGACAGGCTATGGCTACACCTTC. Protein: CASSIETGYGYTF.

This rearrangement joins TRBV27 to TRBJ2-7, with 7 bases fitting TRBD1. Germline CDR1 is MNHEY and CDR2 is SMNVEV (reference sequence). CDR3 length: 14 amino acids. V lost 2 bases and J lost 5; bases outside the gene matches: 6. The CDR3 here is CASSLGDSLNEQYF. CDR3 in DNA: TGTGCCAGCAGTTTAGGGGACAGCCTGAACGAGCAGTACTTC.

This clone was seen many times. The chain carries TRBV3-1 (or the pseudogene TRBV3-2) and TRBJ2-7; 9 bases are shared with TRBD2. Germline V gene data show CDR1 as LGHDT and CDR2 as YNNKEL (reference sequence). V was pared by 1 base and J by 4 bases, with 5 bases of the junction left unmatched. This CDR3 has 15 amino acids. The CDR3 loop is CASSQGAGGRYEQYF. CDR3 in DNA: TGTGCCAGCAGCCAAGGGGCGGGAGGGCGGTACGAGCAGTACTTC.

The chain couples TRBV29-1 to TRBJ2-5, with TRBD1 as a possible D gene (5 bases). Germline CDR1 reads SQVTM; CDR2 reads ANQGSEA. This CDR3 has 13 residues. Trimming took 7 bases from V and 2 from J, leaving 14 bases between them. The CDR3 coding sequence is TGCAGCGCCCCCGGGCAGGGTCAAGAGACCCAGTACTTC. The encoded protein is CSAPGQGQETQYF. Supplemented by reference TRBV29-1 and TRBJ2-5, the full variable domain reads SAVISQKPSRDICQRGTSLTIQCQVDSQVTMMFWYRQQPGQSLTLIATANQGSEATYESGFVIDKFPISRPNLTFSTLTVSNMSPEDSSIYLCSAPGQGQETQYFGPGTRLLVL.

Remarks on this clone: Additional DNA sequences in this sample encode the identical CDR3. The chain carries TRBV5-6 and TRBJ2-7; 7 bases are a match to TRBD1. This CDR3 comprises 14 residues. J gave up 2 bases and V 2 bases, and 4 bases lay outside the gene matches. Germline CDR1 and CDR2: SGHDT and YYEEEE. The CDR3 spells CASSLGQGAYEQYF. CDR3 sequence (DNA): TGTGCCAGCAGCTTAGGGCAGGGGGCCTACGAGCAGTACTTC.

The rearrangement uses TRBV25-1 and TRBJ2-7, with 7 bases matching TRBD1. J lost 2 bases, V lost 7 bases, and 5 bases had no gene match. CDR3 length: 13 amino acids. Germline CDR1 reads MGHDK; CDR2 reads SYGVNS. CDR3 in amino acids: CASTRQGAYEQYF. In nucleotides, the CDR3 is TGTGCCAGCACCAGACAGGGCGCCTACGAGCAGTACTTC.

The chain has TRBV6-2 or TRBV6-3 and TRBJ2-3; a weak D match, TRBD2 (6 bases). Germline CDR1 reads MNHEY; CDR2 reads SVGEGT. The CDR3 has 16 residues. The V end lost 2 bases, the J end lost 5 bases, and 17 bases lay between the germline ends. DNA for the CDR3: TGTGCCAGCAGTTACGGGTTAGCGGTGGGAATAGATACGCAGTATTTT. This encodes CASSYGLAVGIDTQYF.

This clone was seen a handful of times. The gene calls are TRBV11-3 and TRBJ2-3; TRBD2 matches 10 bases. Germline lookup yields CDR1 SGHNT and CDR2 YENEEA. There are 15 residues in the CDR3. V dropped 3 bases and J dropped 2; count of bases not matched to a gene: 2. CDR3 nucleotides: TGTGCCAGCAGCTTGGGGACTAGCGTCACAGATACGCAGTATTTT. As protein: CASSLGTSVTDTQYF.

V and J are TRBV4-2 and TRBJ2-1; no firm D call. The CDR3 runs to 15 residues. The V gene lost 1 base and the J gene lost 5 bases, with 12 bases spanning the gap. CDR1 is LGHNA and CDR2 is YNFKEQ in the germline V gene. For the CDR3, the DNA is TGTGCCAGCAGCCAAGTTTTCGCGGTAGACAATGAGCAGTTCTTC. This translates into CASSQVFAVDNEQFF.